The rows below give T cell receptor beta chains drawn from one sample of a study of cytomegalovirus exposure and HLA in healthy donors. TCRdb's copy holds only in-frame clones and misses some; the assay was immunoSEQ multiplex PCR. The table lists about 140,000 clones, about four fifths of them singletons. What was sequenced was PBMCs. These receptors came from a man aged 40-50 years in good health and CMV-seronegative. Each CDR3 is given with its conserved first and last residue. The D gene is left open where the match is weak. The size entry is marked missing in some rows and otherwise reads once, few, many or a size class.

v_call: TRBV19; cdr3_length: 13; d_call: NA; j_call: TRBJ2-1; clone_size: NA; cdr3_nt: TGTGCCAGTAGGGAGGGCGTCCGCAATGAGCAGTTCTTC; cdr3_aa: CASREGVRNEQFF
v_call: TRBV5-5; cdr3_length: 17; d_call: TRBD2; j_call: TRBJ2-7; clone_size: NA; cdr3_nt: TGTGCCAGCAGCTCCTACGTGACTAGCGGATTTTCCTACGAGCAGTACTTC; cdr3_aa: CASSSYVTSGFSYEQYF
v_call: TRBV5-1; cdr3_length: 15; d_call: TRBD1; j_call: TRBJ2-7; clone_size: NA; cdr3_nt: TGCGCCAGCAGCTCTACAGGGGTTGGCGTCGAAGAGCAGTACTTC; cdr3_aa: CASSSTGVGVEEQYF
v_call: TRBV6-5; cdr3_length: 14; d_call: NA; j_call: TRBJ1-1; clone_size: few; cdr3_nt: TGTGCCGCGAGGGGGGGACGTTTGGACACTGAAGCTTTCTTT; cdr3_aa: CAARGGRLDTEAFF
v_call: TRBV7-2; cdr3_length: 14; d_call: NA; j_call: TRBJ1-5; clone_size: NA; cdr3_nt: TGTGCCAGCAGCTTGGACACGAGCAGCCAGCCCCAGCATTTT; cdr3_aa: CASSLDTSSQPQHF
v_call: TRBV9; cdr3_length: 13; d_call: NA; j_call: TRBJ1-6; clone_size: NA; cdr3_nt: TGTGCCAGCAGCGCCGACAGTATTTCACCCCTCCACTTT; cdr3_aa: CASSADSISPLHF
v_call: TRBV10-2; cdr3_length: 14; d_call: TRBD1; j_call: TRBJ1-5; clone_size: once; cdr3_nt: TGCGCCAGCAGGGGACAGGGGGGCAATCAGCGCCAGCATTTT; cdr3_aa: CASRGQGGNQRQHF
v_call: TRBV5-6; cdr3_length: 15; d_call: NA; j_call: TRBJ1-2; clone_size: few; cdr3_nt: TGTGCCAGCAGCTGGGCCTTGGGGGGAAGGGATGGCTACACCTTC; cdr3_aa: CASSWALGGRDGYTF
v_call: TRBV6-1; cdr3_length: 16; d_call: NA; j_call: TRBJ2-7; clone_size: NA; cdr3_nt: TGTGCCAGCAGTGAAGCTGGGGGGACCGAGATCTACGAGCAGTACTTC; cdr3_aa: CASSEAGGTEIYEQYF
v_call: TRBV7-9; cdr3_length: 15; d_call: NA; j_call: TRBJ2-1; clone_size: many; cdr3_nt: TGTGCCAGCAGCCCAAAGTCGAGCTCCTACAATGAGCAGTTCTTC; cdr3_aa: CASSPKSSSYNEQFF
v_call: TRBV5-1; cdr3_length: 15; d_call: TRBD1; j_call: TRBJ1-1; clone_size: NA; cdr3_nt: TGCGCCAGCAGCTTGGAACAGGGGCAGGGCACTGAAGCTTTCTTT; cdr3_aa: CASSLEQGQGTEAFF
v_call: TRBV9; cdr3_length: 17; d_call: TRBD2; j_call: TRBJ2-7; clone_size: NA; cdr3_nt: TGTGCCAGCAGCGTAGGAGCGGGGGCCTTACTCTCCTACGAGCAGTACTTC; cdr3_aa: CASSVGAGALLSYEQYF
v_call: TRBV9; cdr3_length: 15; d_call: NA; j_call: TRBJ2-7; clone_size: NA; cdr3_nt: TGTGCCAGCAGCGTAGGAGGGCAGAGCTCCTACGAGCAGTACTTC; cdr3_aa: CASSVGGQSSYEQYF
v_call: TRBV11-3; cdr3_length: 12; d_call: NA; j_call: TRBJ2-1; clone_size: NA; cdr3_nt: TGTGCCAGCAGCTTAGCTCTCAATGAGCAGTTCTTC; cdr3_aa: CASSLALNEQFF
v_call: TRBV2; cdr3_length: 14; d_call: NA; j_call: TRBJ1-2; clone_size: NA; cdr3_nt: TGTGCCAGCAGTCACGATCCCCTAAGGAAGGGGTACACCTTC; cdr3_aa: CASSHDPLRKGYTF
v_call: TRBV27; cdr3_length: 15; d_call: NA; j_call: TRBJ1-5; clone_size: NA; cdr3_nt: TGTGCCAGCGGGGTACGGGGGGCGAGCAATCAGCCCCAGCATTTT; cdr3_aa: CASGVRGASNQPQHF
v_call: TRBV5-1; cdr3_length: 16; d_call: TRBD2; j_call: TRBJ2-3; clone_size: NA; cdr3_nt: TGCGCCAGCAGCTTGACTAGCGGGGGGGGCACAGATACGCAGTATTTT; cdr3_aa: CASSLTSGGGTDTQYF
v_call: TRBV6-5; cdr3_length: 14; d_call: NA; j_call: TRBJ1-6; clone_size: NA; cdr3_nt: TGTGCCAGCAGTGTCGGACGGGAGAATTCACCCCTCCACTTT; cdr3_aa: CASSVGRENSPLHF
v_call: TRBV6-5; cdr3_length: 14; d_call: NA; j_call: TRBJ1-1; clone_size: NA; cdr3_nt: TGTGCCAGCAGTTATTCGGTCGGGAACACTGAAGCTTTCTTT; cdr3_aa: CASSYSVGNTEAFF
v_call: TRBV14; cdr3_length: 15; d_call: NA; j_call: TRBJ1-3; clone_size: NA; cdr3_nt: TGTGCCAGCAGCCAAGATTGGGGGCGGGGAAACACCATATATTTT; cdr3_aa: CASSQDWGRGNTIYF
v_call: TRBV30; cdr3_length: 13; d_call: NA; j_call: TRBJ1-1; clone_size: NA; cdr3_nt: TGTGCCTCAATCTCCCAGGGCGGCACTGAAGCTTTCTTT; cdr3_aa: CASISQGGTEAFF
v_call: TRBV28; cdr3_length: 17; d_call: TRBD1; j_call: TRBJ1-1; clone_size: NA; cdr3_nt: TGTGCCAGCAGTTCTACAGGGGTCACACCCATGAACACTGAAGCTTTCTTT; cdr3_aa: CASSSTGVTPMNTEAFF
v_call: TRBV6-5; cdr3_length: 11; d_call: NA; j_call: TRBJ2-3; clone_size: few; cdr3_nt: TGTGCCAGCGGGAGAGCGGGTACGCAGTATTTT; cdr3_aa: CASGRAGTQYF
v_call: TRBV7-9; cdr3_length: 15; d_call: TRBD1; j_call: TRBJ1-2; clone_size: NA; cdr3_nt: TGTGCCAGCAGCTATCCGGGACAGGGGGCACATGGCTACACCTTC; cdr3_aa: CASSYPGQGAHGYTF
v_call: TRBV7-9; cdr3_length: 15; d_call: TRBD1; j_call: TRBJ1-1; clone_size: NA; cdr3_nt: TGTGCCAGCAGCCCGATCGACAGGGGGGTCACTGAAGCTTTCTTT; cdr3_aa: CASSPIDRGVTEAFF
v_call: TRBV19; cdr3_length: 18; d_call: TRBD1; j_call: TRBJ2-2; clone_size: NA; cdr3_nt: TGTGCCAGTAGCTCCCTCGGACAGGGGGGTATGAGGCTCGGGGAGCTGTTTTTT; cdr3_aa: CASSSLGQGGMRLGELFF
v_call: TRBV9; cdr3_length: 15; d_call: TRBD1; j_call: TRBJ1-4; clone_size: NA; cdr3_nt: TGTGCCAGCAGCCCCTCCGACAGGGGGAATGAAAAACTGTTTTTT; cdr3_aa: CASSPSDRGNEKLFF
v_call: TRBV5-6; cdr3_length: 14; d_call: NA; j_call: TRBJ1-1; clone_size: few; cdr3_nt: TGTGCCAGCAGCTTGGTCCTAGCGGGCACTGAAGCTTTCTTT; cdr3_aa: CASSLVLAGTEAFF
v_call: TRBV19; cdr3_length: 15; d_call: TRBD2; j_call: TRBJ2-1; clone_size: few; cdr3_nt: TGTGCCAGTAGCTTGACTAGCTGGGCCTACAATGAGCAGTTCTTC; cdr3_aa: CASSLTSWAYNEQFF
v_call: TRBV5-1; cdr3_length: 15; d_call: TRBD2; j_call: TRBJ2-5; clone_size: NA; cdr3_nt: TGCGCCAGCACCGCCCAGCGGGGGTCTCAAGAGACCCAGTACTTC; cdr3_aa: CASTAQRGSQETQYF
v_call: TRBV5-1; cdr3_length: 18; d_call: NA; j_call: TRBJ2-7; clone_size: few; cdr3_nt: TGCGCCAGCCGTCCGCGGGGTCCCGTGACTAAAAGCTCCTACGAGCAGTACTTC; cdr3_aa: CASRPRGPVTKSSYEQYF